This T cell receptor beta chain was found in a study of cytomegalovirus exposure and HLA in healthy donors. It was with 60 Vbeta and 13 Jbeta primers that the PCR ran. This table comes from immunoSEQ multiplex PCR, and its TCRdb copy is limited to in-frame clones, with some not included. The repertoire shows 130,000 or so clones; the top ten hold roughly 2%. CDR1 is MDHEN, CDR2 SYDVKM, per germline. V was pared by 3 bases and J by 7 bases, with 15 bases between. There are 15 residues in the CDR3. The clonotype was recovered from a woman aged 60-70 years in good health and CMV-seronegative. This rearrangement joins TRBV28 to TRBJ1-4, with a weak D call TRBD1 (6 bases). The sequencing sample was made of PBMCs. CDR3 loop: CASSLFGGAGEKLFF. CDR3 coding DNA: TGTGCCAGCAGTTTGTTTGGGGGCGCGGGTGAAAAACTGTTTTTT.